The clone carrying this TCR beta chain was recorded a few times. The antigen is unknown. The entirety of the isolated RNA underwent reverse transcription, so expressed TCRB transcripts were sequenced. Sequencing used immunoSEQ multiplex PCR; TCRdb keeps in-frame clones, though not all of them. The sample contains 300,000 to 450,000 clones, 8% to 10% of which appear only once. This sample is drawn from a study of beta chain features in type 1 diabetes. Study information: In age, gender and cell yields, patients were similar to healthy donors. Findings and caveats of the study: The cDNA sequencing approach could over-represent high-TCR-expressing cells. Shorter TCRB CDR3s, moderately but significantly so, marked every one of the four CD4+ subsets in Type 1 diabetes patients.

Looked up from germline, CDR1 is MNHEY and CDR2 is SVGAGI. V was cut by 5 bases and J by 6 bases, with 14 bases left in between. This CDR3 spans 14 amino acids. The chain has TRBV6-5 and TRBJ2-4; unclear D gene. The sequencing input was central memory CD4+ T cells from blood. The clonotype comes from a man aged 30-40 years with type 1 diabetes. The CDR3: CASSPDPWVNIQYF. CDR3 bases: TGTGCCAGCAGTCCCGATCCTTGGGTAAACATTCAGTACTTC.